This T cell receptor (beta chain) originates from a study of cytomegalovirus exposure and HLA in healthy donors. This clone is a singleton in its sample. The antigen is unknown. One junction end disagrees with the germline gene, perhaps due to a read error. Study-level findings and limits: Cytomegalovirus-associated status was assigned to about 150 TCR beta chains.

PCR involved 60 Vbeta and 13 Jbeta primers. Libraries were prepared by immunoSEQ multiplex PCR; TCRdb keeps only in-frame clonotypes and omits some of them. The sample lists 150,000 to 200,000 clones, about three quarters seen once, with around 0.99% in the top ten. Germline V gives CDR1 SSHAT, CDR2 FNYEAQ (reference sequence). This CDR3 contains 14 residues. The chain uses TRBV7-7 and TRBJ2-5, with a tentative D call TRBD2 (6 bases). This sequence was found in a woman between 35 and 50 years old in good health and CMV-seronegative. The sequenced sample was PBMCs. The CDR3 is CASTPGTWQETQYF. CDR3 sequence (DNA): TGTGCTAGCACCCCTGGGACTTGGCAAGAGACCCAGTACTTC.